A single sample is the source of the 28 T cell receptor beta chains below, sequenced in a study of response to subunit inactivated influenza vaccine. TCRdb analysed the RT-PCR reads with MiXCR anew, one entry per CDR3 protein. The table lists fewer than 650,000 distinct CDR3 sequences, roughly 13% of them singletons. Here the sequenced sample was PBMCs from blood, taken 45 days after vaccination. The receptors derive from a man aged 50 to 60 who received an inactivated influenza vaccine.

There are a few counts of this clonotype. The chain couples TRBV20-1 to TRBJ2-3; no reliable D call. Germline V gene lookup returns CDR1 DFQATT and CDR2 SNEGSKA (reference sequence). Trimming took 7 bases from V and 2 from J, leaving 10 bases between them. CDR3 length equals 12 residues. CDR3 coding DNA: TGCAGTGTGAGTTCGTTCACAGATACGCAGTATTTT. Translating it yields CSVSSFTDTQYF.

This clonotype was detected a few times. The chain links TRBV11-2 to TRBJ2-1; 13 bases are a match to TRBD2. The V and J ends lost 4 bases and 5 bases, in that order; junction bases with no gene match: 8. Germline CDR1 is SGHAT and CDR2 is FQNNGV. CDR3 size: 17 residues. The CDR3 protein is CASSYTSGRALNNEQFF. The CDR3 nucleotides read TGTGCCAGCAGCTATACTAGCGGGAGGGCCCTAAACAATGAGCAGTTCTTC.

V usage is TRBV7-6 and J usage is TRBJ1-5; D not certain. Trimming pared 7 bases from V and 6 bases from J, leaving 10 bases between. The germline CDR1 and CDR2 sequences are SGHVS and FNYEAQ. The CDR3 is 12 amino acids. The CDR3 is CASNSHGQPQHF. The CDR3 DNA follows: TGTGCCAGCAACTCTCACGGTCAGCCCCAGCATTTT.

Many counts were recorded for this clonotype. The chain's CDR3 is CASGQGTYEQYF. CDR3 bases: TGTGCCAGCGGGCAGGGAACCTACGAGCAGTACTTC. V gene TRBV12-3 or TRBV12-4 combines with J gene TRBJ2-7, with D tentatively TRBD1 (5 bases). Trimming removed 8 bases from V and 2 bases from J, with 10 bases in between. There are 12 residues in the CDR3.

V and J are TRBV29-1 and TRBJ2-1; 9 bases match TRBD1. The CDR3 runs 14 residues. V lost 3 bases, J lost 8 bases, and 8 bases stayed unmatched. Germline values: CDR1 SQVTM, CDR2 ANQGSEA. CDR3 residues: CSVEGQGGIYEQFF. In nucleotides, the CDR3 is TGCAGCGTTGAGGGACAGGGTGGAATATATGAGCAGTTCTTC.

This clonotype turned up a few times. The gene calls are TRBV27 and TRBJ2-3; the match to TRBD1 covers 7 bases. Looked up from germline, CDR1 is MNHEY and CDR2 is SMNVEV (reference sequence). Unmatched junction bases numbered 5, after V lost 5 bases and J lost 0 bases. CDR3 length: 15 residues. The CDR3 spells CASSVTGRSTDTQYF. Here the CDR3 DNA reads TGTGCCAGCAGTGTGACAGGGAGAAGCACAGATACGCAGTATTTT.

This clonotype was observed a handful of times. The V and J genes are TRBV5-1 and TRBJ1-6; 7 bases are shared with TRBD1. Germline V gives CDR1 SGHRS, CDR2 YFSETQ. V gave up 7 bases and J gave up 3 bases; unmatched junction bases: 13. The CDR3 runs to 17 residues. CDR3 in amino acids: CASQPGQPLNYNSPLHF. The CDR3 DNA is TGCGCCAGCCAGCCGGGACAGCCTCTGAACTATAATTCACCCCTCCACTTT.

J is TRBJ2-1 and V is TRBV5-1; possibly TRBD2 for D (6 bases). Trimming shortened V by 1 base and J by 7 bases, and 12 bases separated the two germline ends. CDR3 length equals 14 residues. Per germline, CDR1 SGHRS and CDR2 YFSETQ. CDR3 residues: CASSLSPGGNEQFF. CDR3 nucleotides: TGCGCCAGCAGCTTGAGTCCTGGGGGGAATGAGCAGTTCTTC.

This clonotype showed up many times. The chain employs TRBV28 and TRBJ1-2; D not resolved. This CDR3 has 14 amino acids. Germline values: CDR1 MDHEN, CDR2 SYDVKM. Trimming left V 6 bases short and J 4 bases short, with 15 bases between. CDR3 nucleotide sequence: TGTGCCAGCAGCGAACGGGTGATTGTCTATGGCTACACCTTC. Amino acids: CASSERVIVYGYTF.

This clonotype was seen only a few times. This chain links TRBV10-3 with TRBJ2-1; 8 bases are a match to TRBD2. The CDR3 sequence is 16 residues long. The germline CDR1 and CDR2 sequences are ENHRY and SYGVKD. V gave up 0 bases and J gave up 4 bases; unmatched junction bases: 5. CDR3 DNA sequence: TGTGCCATCAGTGAGTCCGGGGGGGGGAGATACAATGAGCAGTTCTTC. This encodes CAISESGGGRYNEQFF.

With regard to this clonotype: Its ends do not fully match the called genes, so a read error is possible. This chain joins TRBV20-1 and TRBJ2-3; TRBD2 matches at 13 bases. The CDR3 extends over 17 amino acids. Germline CDR1 DFQATT, CDR2 SNEGSKA (reference sequence). The CDR3 bases are TGCTGTGCTAGCGCCCGAGGACTAGCGGGGGGCACAGATACGCAGTATTTT. The encoded protein is CCASARGLAGGTDTQYF.

The chain carries TRBV2 and TRBJ2-6; D is unresolved. The V gene's germline CDR1 is SNHLY and CDR2 FYNNEI. V shed 8 bases and J shed 0 bases, with 11 bases lying between them. CDR3 length equals 15 residues. The CDR3, as DNA: TGTGCCAGCTCGGCCCAGAGCTCTGGGGCCAACGTCCTGACTTTC. Its protein is CASSAQSSGANVLTF. The full variable domain, rest sourced from reference TRBV2 and TRBJ2-6, is EPEVTQTPSHQVTQMGQEVILRCVPISNHLYFYWYRQILGQKVEFLVSFYNNEISEKSEIFDDQFSVERPDGSNFTLKIRSTKLEDSAMYFCASSAQSSGANVLTFGAGSRLTVL.

The chain links TRBV7-9 to TRBJ2-5; 9 bases map to TRBD1. This CDR3 has 16 amino acids. V gave up 5 bases and J gave up 3 bases; unmatched junction bases: 10. The germline V gene has CDR1 SEHNR and CDR2 FQNEAQ (reference sequence). CDR3 sequence reads: CASSLHSGTGKETQYF. CDR3 sequence (DNA): TGTGCCAGCAGCCTTCATTCCGGGACAGGGAAAGAGACCCAGTACTTC.

This clonotype has a handful of counts. The chain has TRBV7-2 and TRBJ2-1, with D hard to call. CDR1 is SGHTA, CDR2 FQGNSA, per germline. V was pared by 3 bases and J by 10 bases, with 13 bases between. The CDR3 runs 13 residues. In DNA, the CDR3 is TGTGCCAGCAGCTTCGGTTGGGCTATGGAGCAGTTCTTC. This codes for CASSFGWAMEQFF.

This clonotype has just a few counts. The genes are TRBV28 and TRBJ2-4; TRBD2 is a possible D gene (5 bases). V dropped 5 bases and J dropped 0 bases, with 23 bases sitting between them. CDR1 MDHEN and CDR2 SYDVKM come from the germline V gene. This CDR3 is built from 19 residues. For the CDR3, the DNA is TGTGCCAGCAGTCAAGACCCCCGGGATACCACTTTAGCCAAAAACATTCAGTACTTC. Its translation is CASSQDPRDTTLAKNIQYF.

This clonotype has just a few counts. The chain links TRBV7-9 to TRBJ1-2; tentatively, D is TRBD1 (5 bases). This CDR3 spans 17 amino acids. V was pared by 5 bases and J by 2 bases, with 21 bases between. Germline CDR1 SEHNR, CDR2 FQNEAQ (reference sequence). CDR3 region: CASSLGPGLLRNYGYTF. In nucleotides, the CDR3 is TGTGCCAGCAGCCTTGGCCCGGGACTCCTTAGGAACTATGGCTACACCTTC. Full variable domain (outside the CDR3, taken from reference TRBV7-9 and TRBJ1-2): DTGVSQNPRHKITKRGQNVTFRCDPISEHNRLYWYRQTLGQGPEFLTYFQNEAQLEKSRLLSDRFSAERPKGSFSTLEIQRTEQGDSAMYLCASSLGPGLLRNYGYTFGSGTRLTVV.

The chain carries TRBV30 and TRBJ2-5; 9 nucleotides align to TRBD1. Germline V CDR1 and CDR2: GTSNPN, SVGIG (reference sequence). There are 14 residues in the CDR3. The V gene end was trimmed by 4 bases and the J gene end by 7 bases; junction bases not matched to a gene: 10. The CDR3 spells CAWKPPGQGSTQYF. The CDR3 coding sequence is TGTGCCTGGAAACCACCGGGACAGGGATCGACCCAGTACTTC.

This clonotype was seen at least ten times. The CDR3 reads CASSQEAASYNEQFF. The CDR3 coding sequence is TGCGCCAGCAGCCAAGAAGCAGCCTCCTACAATGAGCAGTTCTTC. The chain couples TRBV4-3 to TRBJ2-1; the D is unclear. Per germline, CDR1 LGHNA and CDR2 YSLEER. V was trimmed by 0 bases and J by 0 bases, leaving 6 bases between them. The CDR3 length is 15 residues.

This clonotype was seen more than once but under ten times. The rearrangement joins TRBV27 to TRBJ2-2; 7 bases agree with TRBD1. Germline lookup yields CDR1 MNHEY and CDR2 SMNVEV (reference sequence). The junction had 13 bases not matched to a gene; V was cut back by 3 bases and J by 6 bases. The CDR3 runs 17 residues. CDR3: CASSFNDFTGVSGELFF. The CDR3 DNA reads TGTGCCAGCAGTTTCAATGATTTTACAGGGGTGTCCGGGGAGCTGTTTTTT.

CDR3 DNA: TGTGCCAGCAGCCAAGATCGTCCGGCAGTTTACGAGCAGTACTTC. Encoded protein: CASSQDRPAVYEQYF. J is TRBJ2-7 and V is TRBV4-2, with D unresolved. From germline, CDR1 is LGHNA and CDR2 YNFKEQ. CDR3 length: 15 residues. Deletions cut 0 bases from V and 4 bases from J, with 13 bases between.

On this clonotype: This may be a read error, as it is one base from a much larger clone. V is TRBV29-1 and J is TRBJ2-1, with a weak D call TRBD2 (5 bases). The CDR3 consists of 15 residues. From germline, CDR1 is SQVTM and CDR2 ANQGSEA. Here the CDR3 DNA reads TGCAGCGTTGAATATCCGGGAATCGTCCACAATGAGCATTTCTTC. Amino acid sequence: CSVEYPGIVHNEHFF.

There are a few counts of this clonotype. V is TRBV12-3 or TRBV12-4 and J is TRBJ1-2; D is unclear. V was pared by 2 bases and J by 7 bases, with 8 bases between. The CDR3 runs 12 residues. CDR3 loop: CASSLRKAGYTF. CDR3 DNA: TGTGCCAGCAGTTTAAGGAAGGCTGGCTACACCTTC.

This clonotype has only a few counts. V is TRBV7-9 and J is TRBJ2-7; 10 bases align to TRBD1. Looked up from germline, CDR1 is SEHNR and CDR2 is FQNEAQ (reference sequence). This CDR3 spans 16 amino acids. The ends lost 0 bases at V and 6 bases at J; junction bases unmatched: 8. The CDR3 coding sequence is TGTGCCAGCAGCTTAGCCGGGGACAGGGGTCGGGGCGAGCAGTACTTC. Its protein product is CASSLAGDRGRGEQYF.

This clonotype was detected a few times. The rearrangement uses TRBV12-3 or TRBV12-4 and TRBJ2-3, with D possibly TRBD1 on 6 matching bases. Trimming stripped 1 base from V and 11 bases from J, with 7 bases between. The CDR3 has 11 amino acids. The CDR3 loop is CASSLGGGQYF. In nucleotides, the CDR3 is TGTGCCAGCAGTTTAGGAGGGGGGCAGTATTTT.

This clonotype turned up a few times. This chain's CDR3 is CATPGAANYGYTF. The CDR3 DNA reads as TGTGCCACCCCGGGGGCGGCAAACTATGGCTACACCTTC. The chain couples TRBV6-1 to TRBJ1-2, with TRBD1 as a possible D gene (6 bases). The germline CDR1 and CDR2 sequences are MNHNS and SASEGT. The CDR3 is 13 amino acids. V was clipped by 10 bases and J by 2 bases, with 14 bases between them.

The chain employs TRBV20-1 and TRBJ2-7; D not resolved. The CDR3 is 14 amino acids. V dropped 0 bases and J dropped 3 bases, with 12 bases sitting between them. Germline CDR1 reads DFQATT; CDR2 reads SNEGSKA (reference sequence). The DNA of the CDR3 is TGCAGTGCTAGAGATCCCAGGACCTACTACGAGCAGTACTTC. It codes for CSARDPRTYYEQYF.

CDR3 in DNA: TGTGCCAGCAGTTACTTTGTCCGGGACCACACAGATACGCAGTATTTT. Translated, it gives CASSYFVRDHTDTQYF. V and J are TRBV6-2 or TRBV6-3 and TRBJ2-3; D tentatively reads TRBD1 or TRBD2 (5 bases each). Germline V gives CDR1 MNHEY, CDR2 SVGEGT. This CDR3 has 16 amino acids. V dropped 1 base and J dropped 2 bases, with 13 bases sitting between them.

This clonotype was seen a handful of times. CDR3 sequence (DNA): TGTGCCACCAGCAGGAAACAGGGGGAAGCAGATACGCAGTATTTT. Its translation: CATSRKQGEADTQYF. This chain uses TRBV15 with TRBJ2-3, with 8 bases lining up with TRBD1. The ends lost 3 bases at V and 4 bases at J; junction bases unmatched: 6. The CDR3 extends over 15 amino acids. Looked up from germline, CDR1 is LNHNV and CDR2 is YYDKDF (reference sequence).